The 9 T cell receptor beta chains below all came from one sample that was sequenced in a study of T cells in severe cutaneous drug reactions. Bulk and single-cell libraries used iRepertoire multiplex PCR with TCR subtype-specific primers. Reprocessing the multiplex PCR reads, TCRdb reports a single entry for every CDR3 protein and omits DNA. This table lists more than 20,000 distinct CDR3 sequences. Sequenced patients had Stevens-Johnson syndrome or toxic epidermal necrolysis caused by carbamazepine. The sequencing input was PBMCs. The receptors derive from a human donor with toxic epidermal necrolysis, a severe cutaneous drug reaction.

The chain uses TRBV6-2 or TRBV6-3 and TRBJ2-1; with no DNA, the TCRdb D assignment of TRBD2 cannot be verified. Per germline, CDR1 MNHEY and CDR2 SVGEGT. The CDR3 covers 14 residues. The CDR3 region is CASSYVTSSYEQFF.

The CDR3 sequence is CASSQDSTPRGETQYF. The V and J genes are TRBV4-2 and TRBJ2-5; checking the TCRdb D call of TRBD1 is not possible without DNA. The CDR3 is made up of 16 amino acids. Germline V gene data show CDR1 as LGHNA and CDR2 as YNFKEQ.

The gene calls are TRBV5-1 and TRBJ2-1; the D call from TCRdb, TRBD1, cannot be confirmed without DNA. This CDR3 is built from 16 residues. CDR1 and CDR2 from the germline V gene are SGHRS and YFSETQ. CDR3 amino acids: CASSLYGSDAPNEQFF.

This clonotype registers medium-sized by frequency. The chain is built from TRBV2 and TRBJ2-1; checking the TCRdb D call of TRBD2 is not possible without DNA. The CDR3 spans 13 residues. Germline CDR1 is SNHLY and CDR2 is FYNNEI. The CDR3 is CASSWTSGSEQFF. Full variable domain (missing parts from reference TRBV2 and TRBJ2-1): EPEVTQTPSHQVTQMGQEVILRCVPISNHLYFYWYRQILGQKVEFLVSFYNNEISEKSEIFDDQFSVERPDGSNFTLKIRSTKLEDSAMYFCASSWTSGSEQFFGPGTRLTVL.

The CDR3 sequence is CASSIRDRGDGNQPQHF. The chain combines TRBV19 with TRBJ1-5; lacking DNA, the TRBD1 call made by TCRdb goes unchecked. The CDR3 length is 17 residues. Germline-derived CDR1 and CDR2 are LNHDA and SQIVND (reference sequence). Full variable domain (missing parts from reference TRBV19 and TRBJ1-5): DGGITQSPKYLFRKEGQNVTLSCEQNLNHDAMYWYRQDPGQGLRLIYYSQIVNDFQKGDIAEGYSVSREKKESFPLTVTSAQKNPTAFYLCASSIRDRGDGNQPQHFGDGTRLSIL.

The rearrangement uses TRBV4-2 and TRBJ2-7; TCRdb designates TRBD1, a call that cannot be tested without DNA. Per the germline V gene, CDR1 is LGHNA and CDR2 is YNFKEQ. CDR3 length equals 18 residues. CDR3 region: CASSQFTDSGGRSYEQYF.

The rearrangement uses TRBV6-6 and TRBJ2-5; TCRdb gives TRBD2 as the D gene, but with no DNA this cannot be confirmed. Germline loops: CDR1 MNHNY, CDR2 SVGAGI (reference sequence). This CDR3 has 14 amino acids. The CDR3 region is CASSLRLAGETQYF.

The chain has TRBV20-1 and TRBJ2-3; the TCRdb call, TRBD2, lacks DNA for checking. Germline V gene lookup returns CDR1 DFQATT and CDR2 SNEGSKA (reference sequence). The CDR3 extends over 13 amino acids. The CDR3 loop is CSASGRMERTQYF.

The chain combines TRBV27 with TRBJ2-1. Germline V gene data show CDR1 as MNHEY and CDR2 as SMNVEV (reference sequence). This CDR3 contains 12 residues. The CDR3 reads CASSHTYNEQFF.